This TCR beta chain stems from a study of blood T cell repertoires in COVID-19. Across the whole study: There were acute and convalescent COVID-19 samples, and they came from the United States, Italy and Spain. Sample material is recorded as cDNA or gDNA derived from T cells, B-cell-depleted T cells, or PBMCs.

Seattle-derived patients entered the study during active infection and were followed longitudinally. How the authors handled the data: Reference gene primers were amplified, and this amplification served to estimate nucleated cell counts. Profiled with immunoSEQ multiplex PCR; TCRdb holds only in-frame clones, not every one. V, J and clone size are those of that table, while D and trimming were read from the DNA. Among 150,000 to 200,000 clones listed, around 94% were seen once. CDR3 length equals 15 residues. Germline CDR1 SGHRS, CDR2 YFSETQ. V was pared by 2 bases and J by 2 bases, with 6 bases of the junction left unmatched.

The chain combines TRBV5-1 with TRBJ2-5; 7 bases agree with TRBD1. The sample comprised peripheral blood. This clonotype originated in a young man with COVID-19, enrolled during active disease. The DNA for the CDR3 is TGCGCCAGCAGCTTAGCCGGGACAGATCAAGAGACCCAGTACTTC. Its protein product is CASSLAGTDQETQYF.